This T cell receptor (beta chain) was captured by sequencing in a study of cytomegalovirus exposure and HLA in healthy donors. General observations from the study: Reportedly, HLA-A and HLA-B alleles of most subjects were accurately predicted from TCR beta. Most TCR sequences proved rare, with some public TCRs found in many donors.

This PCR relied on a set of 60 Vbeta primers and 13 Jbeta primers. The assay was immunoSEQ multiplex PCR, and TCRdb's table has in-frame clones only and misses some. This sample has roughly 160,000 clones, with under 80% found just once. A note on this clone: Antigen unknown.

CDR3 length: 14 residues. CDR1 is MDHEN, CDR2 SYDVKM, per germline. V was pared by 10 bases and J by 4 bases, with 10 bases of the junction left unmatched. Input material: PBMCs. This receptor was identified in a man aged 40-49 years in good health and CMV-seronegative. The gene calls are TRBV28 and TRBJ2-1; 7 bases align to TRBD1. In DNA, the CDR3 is TGTGCCATAAAGGGACAGTTCGAATACAATGAGCAGTTCTTC. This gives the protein CAIKGQFEYNEQFF.